Listed below are T cell receptor beta chains from one sample, sequenced in a study of cytomegalovirus exposure and HLA in healthy donors. Repertoires were generated with immunoSEQ multiplex PCR, while TCRdb's copy carries only in-frame clones and drops some. Of some 170,000 clones in the sample, about 81% were seen once. Source material: PBMCs. These TCRs come from a girl aged 2 to 9 in good health and CMV-seropositive. The CDR3 runs from the conserved cysteine through the conserved F or W. The D gene is left open where the match is weak. Clone size is shown for a subset of rows, as once, few, many or a class of expanded clone.

V	size	J	D	DNA	CDR3
TRBV30	-	TRBJ1-2	TRBD1	TGTGCCTGGAGCCGGGACAGGGTGGTCTATGGCTACACCTTC	CAWSRDRVVYGYTF
TRBV6-6	-	TRBJ1-5	-	TGTGCCAGCAGTTACCAAGGCAGGGGCAATCAGCCCCAGCATTTT	CASSYQGRGNQPQHF
TRBV28	few	TRBJ1-2	-	TGTGCCAGCAAAAGCGACCCCGGTAAGGGCTACACCTTC	CASKSDPGKGYTF
TRBV5-5	-	TRBJ2-5	-	TGTGCCAGCAGCTTGTCCCAGGGGCGGGTGGAGACCCAGTACTTC	CASSLSQGRVETQYF
TRBV4-1	-	TRBJ2-3	TRBD2	TGCGCCAGCAGCCTCAGGGGGACTAGCGGGACCCTCACAGATACGCAGTATTTT	CASSLRGTSGTLTDTQYF
TRBV19	-	TRBJ2-5	TRBD2	TGTGCCAGTAGTTCAGGGACTAGCGGGAGCTCCGAGACCCAGTACTTC	CASSSGTSGSSETQYF
TRBV10-1	-	TRBJ2-7	-	TGCGCCAGCAGTGAGCTGCCCGGAGGGTACTACGAGCAGTACTTC	CASSELPGGYYEQYF
TRBV7-9	-	TRBJ2-5	-	TGTGCCAGCAGCTACCCCGGGGAAGAGACCCAGTACTTC	CASSYPGEETQYF
TRBV9	-	TRBJ1-1	TRBD1	TGTGCCAGCAGCCGACAGGGGGTAGGAACTGAAGCTTTCTTT	CASSRQGVGTEAFF
TRBV5-1	-	TRBJ2-5	TRBD1	TGCGCCAGCAGCTTGACAGGGGCAAAAGAGACCCAGTACTTC	CASSLTGAKETQYF
TRBV7-8	-	TRBJ2-5	TRBD2	TGTGCCAGCACCAAAACCGGAGCGGGAGGGCCGGGGACCCAGTACTTC	CASTKTGAGGPGTQYF
TRBV7-9	-	TRBJ2-2	-	TGTGCCAGCAGCTCGACCGACGGGGCGAACACCGGGGAGCTGTTTTTT	CASSSTDGANTGELFF
TRBV2	-	TRBJ2-5	TRBD2	TGTGCCAGCCTGGTTAGCGGGAGTAAGAGAGAGACCCAGTACTTC	CASLVSGSKRETQYF
TRBV29-1	-	TRBJ2-3	-	TGCAGCGTGTCAGGGGGGATCACAGATACGCAGTATTTT	CSVSGGITDTQYF
TRBV6-5	-	TRBJ2-2	TRBD2	TGTGCCAGCAGTCCCGGGGGGGTTGGGGGCGGGGAGCTGTTTTTT	CASSPGGVGGGELFF
TRBV13	-	TRBJ2-3	-	TGTGCCAGCAGCTCGGACAAGCTGGGTACAGATACGCAGTATTTT	CASSSDKLGTDTQYF
TRBV2	-	TRBJ1-5	TRBD1	TGTGCCAGCAGCTACAGGGGAATCATCAATCAGCCCCAGCATTTT	CASSYRGIINQPQHF
TRBV30	-	TRBJ2-5	-	TGTGCCCAAGGGACAACCATCCAAGAGACCCAGTACTTC	CAQGTTIQETQYF
TRBV11-2	-	TRBJ1-2	-	TGTGCCAGCAGCCCGGGGACAACCCTTAACTATGGCTACACCTTC	CASSPGTTLNYGYTF
TRBV7-9	-	TRBJ2-1	-	TGTGCCAGCAGCTGGACTACCCAAGCCTACAATGAGCAGTTCTTC	CASSWTTQAYNEQFF
TRBV13	-	TRBJ2-5	-	TGTGCCAGCAGCTTAGGGCAGGGGCGAGAGACCCAGTACTTC	CASSLGQGRETQYF
TRBV7-9	-	TRBJ2-2	-	TGTGCCAGCGAGAAACAGGGTAGTTCAGACACCGGGGAGCTGTTTTTT	CASEKQGSSDTGELFF
TRBV4-1	-	TRBJ1-2	-	TGCGCCAGCAGCCGTTTACAGGGTGGTGGCTATGGCTACACCTTC	CASSRLQGGGYGYTF
TRBV9	-	TRBJ2-3	-	TGTGCCAGCAGCGCCACTGTTGGCACAGATACGCAGTATTTT	CASSATVGTDTQYF
TRBV10-1	-	TRBJ2-3	TRBD2	TGCGCCAGCAGTGGGAGACTAGCGGGAGGAACCACAGATACGCAGTATTTT	CASSGRLAGGTTDTQYF
TRBV6-5	-	TRBJ2-1	TRBD2	TGTGCCAGCAGGGGGACTAGCTCTTACAATGAGCAGTTCTTC	CASRGTSSYNEQFF
TRBV28	once	TRBJ2-3	-	TGTGCCAGCAGTTTTGTAACTAGGGGCACAGATACGCAGTATTTT	CASSFVTRGTDTQYF
TRBV6-1	-	TRBJ2-7	TRBD1	TGTGCCAGCAGTGACAGGGGGAGCTCCTACGAGCAGTACTTC	CASSDRGSSYEQYF
TRBV30	-	TRBJ2-5	TRBD2	TGTGCCTGGAGCGGCGGGAGGCGAAAGACCCAGTACTTC	CAWSGGRRKTQYF
TRBV11-2	-	TRBJ1-1	-	TGTGCCAGCAGCTTGGGCCGCCTTTTGAACACTGAAGCTTTCTTT	CASSLGRLLNTEAFF
TRBV2	-	TRBJ2-3	-	TGTGCCAGCAGTGAAGGGCTAGTAAGGCAGTATTTT	CASSEGLVRQYF
TRBV27	-	TRBJ1-1	-	TGTGCCAGCAGACAAGGCCCCCGGGGAGGCACTGAAGCTTTCTTT	CASRQGPRGGTEAFF
TRBV4-1	-	TRBJ2-5	-	TGCGCCAGCAGCCAAGATACAACAGAACAAGAGACCCAGTACTTC	CASSQDTTEQETQYF
TRBV30	-	TRBJ2-7	-	TGTGCCTGGAGCCTCGGAGTCTACGAGCAGTACTTC	CAWSLGVYEQYF
TRBV27	-	TRBJ2-5	TRBD1	TGTGCCAGCAGTTTGGCAGGGGGCCGTGAGACCCAGTACTTC	CASSLAGGRETQYF
TRBV5-1	-	TRBJ1-1	-	TGCGCCAGCAGCTTGGGTGGGAGGGCTTTCTTT	CASSLGGRAFF
TRBV11-2	-	TRBJ2-5	-	TGTGCCAGCAGCTTACAGGGAGAGACCCAGTACTTC	CASSLQGETQYF
TRBV30	-	TRBJ1-2	TRBD1	TGTGCCTGGAGTGTATCAGGGGGTCCTTACTATGGCTACACCTTC	CAWSVSGGPYYGYTF
TRBV27	-	TRBJ2-1	TRBD2	TGTGCCAGCAGTTCCCTTGGGTCTAGTAGGACTAGTAATGAGCAGTTCTTC	CASSSLGSSRTSNEQFF
TRBV30	-	TRBJ1-6	TRBD1	TGTGCCTGGAATAGGGACAGGGATAATTCACCCCTCCACTTT	CAWNRDRDNSPLHF
TRBV4-1	few	TRBJ1-3	-	TGCGCCAGCAGCCAAGCCGACGGACAAGATAACTCTGGAAACACCATATATTTT	CASSQADGQDNSGNTIYF
TRBV6-6	-	TRBJ2-1	TRBD1	TGTGCCAGCAGGGGGAGAGGGACAGGTAGAAACAATGAGCAGTTCTTC	CASRGRGTGRNNEQFF
TRBV4-2	once	TRBJ2-3	-	TGTGCCAGCAGCCTCCGGGCGGGCTTAACAGATACGCAGTATTTT	CASSLRAGLTDTQYF
TRBV27	once	TRBJ1-5	-	TGTGCCAGCAGTTTATTCGGGTGGGGCAATCAGCCCCAGCATTTT	CASSLFGWGNQPQHF
TRBV5-1	-	TRBJ2-3	-	TGCGCCAGCACGGGGACAGATACGCAGTATTTT	CASTGTDTQYF
TRBV7-9	-	TRBJ2-1	-	TGTGCCAGCAGCTCCGTTGACGGGACTCCCTCCTACAATGAGCAGTTCTTC	CASSSVDGTPSYNEQFF
TRBV9	-	TRBJ2-3	-	TGTGCCAGCAGCACCCAGCGGGCTGGGGGCACAGATACGCAGTATTTT	CASSTQRAGGTDTQYF
TRBV9	-	TRBJ2-1	TRBD1	TGTGCCAGCAGCGCCGGGACAGGGGGAAGCTACAATGAGCAGTTCTTC	CASSAGTGGSYNEQFF
TRBV28	-	TRBJ2-6	TRBD2	TGTGCCAGCAGTAGCGGGAGTTCTGGGGCCAACGTCCTGACTTTC	CASSSGSSGANVLTF
TRBV4-2	-	TRBJ2-1	TRBD1	TGTGCCAGCAGGGGACAGGGAAAAAATGAGCAGTTCTTC	CASRGQGKNEQFF
TRBV27	-	TRBJ2-7	TRBD2	TGTGCCAGCAGTATCCGACTAGCGGGAGGTGGCGAGCAGTACTTC	CASSIRLAGGGEQYF
TRBV6-1	-	TRBJ1-1	-	TGTGCCAGCAGTGAAGGAGGCCCGAACACTGAAGCTTTCTTT	CASSEGGPNTEAFF
TRBV5-1	-	TRBJ1-3	TRBD1	TGCGCCAGCAGCCCTAGACAGGGTCGGGGGAACACCATATATTTT	CASSPRQGRGNTIYF
TRBV5-1	once	TRBJ1-2	-	TGCGCCAGCAGCTTGGATGGCGGCTACACCTTC	CASSLDGGYTF
TRBV28	once	TRBJ2-6	-	TGTGCCAGCAGTTTCAGGTCTGGGGCCAACGTCCTGACTTTC	CASSFRSGANVLTF